This T cell receptor beta chain was recovered during a study of beta chain features in type 1 diabetes (dated by TCRdb to the late 2010s). For the study in its entirety: Mean age, gender distribution, total cell number and subset yield did not differ between patients and healthy donors. Across all samples, 90 million to 130 million sorted cells were examined, and cell number per subset correlated strongly with RNA yield. The study compared the TCRB repertoires of sorted circulating CD4+ T cell subsets in recently diagnosed type 1 diabetes patients with those in matched healthy donors. Regulatory and stem cell-like memory subsets were obtained from only 8 patients and roughly 8 healthy donors, while naive and central memory subsets were obtained from all 30 or so donors. General findings and caveats noted by the study authors: In all four CD4+ subsets, TCRB CDR3 length was moderately but significantly shorter in type 1 diabetes patients. PCR might favor shorter templates, but patient and control samples were amplified and corrected together, so any skew would affect both groups equally. Naive, central memory and regulatory TCRB repertoires appeared to be more alike among patients than among healthy donors. Because the HLA sub-analyses included only small numbers of individuals, any influence of HLA type on TCRB rearrangement was left unresolved. Sequencing cDNA rather than genomic DNA could over-represent highly expressing activated cells, although activation and CD3 levels did not differ between groups. Fewer insertions and more nucleotide deletions at VDJ recombination sites were observed in patients with type 1 diabetes, implying thymic rearrangement abnormalities.

Each donor gave one peripheral blood draw, roughly 0.12 L on average, collected into heparinised tubes. Naive, central memory, regulatory and stem cell-like memory CD4+ T cells were sorted on a BD FACSAria II using a panel including CD45RO, CCR7, CD25, CD127, CD95 and CD27. Purity was above 98% for every sorted population. PBMCs were separated immediately by Lymphoprep density gradient centrifugation and were stained directly, without being cultured. To minimize batch effects, samples were stained and sorted in pairs, one healthy donor with one patient per experiment. The entire amount of isolated RNA was reverse transcribed using the High Capacity cDNA Reverse Transcription Kit, so the sequenced TCRB transcripts were expressed ones. Deep immunoSEQ sequencing was performed on naive, central memory and regulatory T cell samples, with an average of around 3.5 million total reads per sample. After sorted cells were lysed in RLT buffer, RNA was extracted with DNase-treated RNeasy Micro or Mini kits, with the choice depending on cell number. Each cell subset was processed separately to prevent cross-contamination, with patient and healthy donor samples processed together. TCRB sequences were amplified from cDNA with the immunoSEQ multiplex PCR, producing 87-bp fragments spanning the CDR3 region. Amplicons were sequenced on the Illumina HiSeq platform. The original methods were these. Synthetic template baselines were used to correct PCR bias computationally, reads within Hamming distance 2 were collapsed, and singletons that could not be merged were discarded. Reads were aligned against IMGT to assign V, D and J genes, CDR3 length and insertions or deletions at six rearrangement sites. Within each subset, clonotype counts were normalized to sorted cell number, after which true diversity and Gini coefficients were computed with the tcR R package. The overlap coefficient, calculated on TCRB nucleotide sequences, was used to quantify repertoire sharing. Out-of-frame TCRB sequences from naive cells were analyzed to stand in for the pre-selection repertoire. The immuneACCESS repertoire file appears here via TCRdb, limited to in-frame rearrangements. These files lack a portion of the clones; in checked studies, under half of the deficit traces to unresolved V genes, and the cause of the others is not known. V and J calls plus clone size are reproduced from that table; the DNA served to infer D and trimming. The sample table shows under 300,000 clones, and approximately 14% are seen once. About 0.02% of the sample is held by the ten biggest clonotypes.

About this clone itself: What antigen it recognizes has not been identified. There are no base qualities to consult, and no much larger clone falls within one base.

Based on the germline V gene (reference sequence), the CDR1 and CDR2 sequences are PRHDT and FYEKMQ. Inclusive of the bounding cysteine and phenylalanine, the CDR3 is 15 residues long. Only the CDR3 part of the read is kept: 45 bases, read in frame from the first base. Clipping removes 1 base from V and 4 bases from J, with 6 as the unmatched junction base count. Sequences were obtained from naive CD4+ T cells from blood. The sample's cell subset or site label is to be understood as: true naive CD4+ T cells. The source of this sequence is a man aged 25 to 40 with type 1 diabetes. The chain uses TRBV13 and TRBJ1-2, with 7 middle bases fitting TRBD1. The CDR3 protein: CASSLEGGQFYGYTF. The DNA sequence reads TGTGCCAGCAGCTTAGAGGGGGGACAGTTCTATGGCTACACCTTC.